One sample yielded the 25 T cell receptor beta chains listed below, sequenced in a study of breast tumors, draining lymph nodes, adjacent tissues. The lymph nodes were axillary draining lymph nodes from breast cancer patients. TCRdb re-called the multiplex PCR reads with MiXCR, one entry per CDR3 protein. The table lists about 230,000 distinct CDR3 sequences, about 30% of them singletons. Sequenced input: axillary lymph node tissue. These receptors were obtained from a female donor with breast cancer. Some clones in this sample may be carry-over from other donors' samples.

This clonotype was counted many times. This chain links TRBV24-1 with TRBJ2-3; D ambiguous. Germline values: CDR1 KGHDR, CDR2 SFDVKD. The CDR3 is 15 amino acids. Trimming took off 5 bases at V and 0 bases at J, with 11 bases between the two ends. In DNA, the CDR3 is TGTGCCACCAGTGCTCTTACTGGCAGCACAGATACGCAGTATTTT. Protein sequence: CATSALTGSTDTQYF.

There are many counts of this clonotype. This chain uses TRBV4-1 with TRBJ2-3; D not resolved. CDR3 length equals 18 residues. The germline V gene encodes CDR1 MGHRA and CDR2 YSYEKL. V was shortened by 3 bases and J by 2 bases, with 21 bases between the two germline ends. CDR3 nucleotides: TGCGCCAGCAGCCACTCTAGGCACGGTCCCGGGTACACAGATACGCAGTATTTT. It encodes CASSHSRHGPGYTDTQYF.

This clonotype was counted ten times or more. The V gene is TRBV2, the J gene TRBJ2-1; TRBD2 agrees at 10 bases. V lost 2 bases to trimming and J lost 10 bases; unmatched junction nucleotides: 8. This CDR3 spans 15 amino acids. CDR1 and CDR2 from the germline V gene are SNHLY and FYNNEI. CDR3 residues: CASSERLAGGREQFF. Written as DNA, the CDR3 is TGTGCCAGCAGTGAACGACTAGCGGGTGGCAGGGAGCAGTTCTTC.

A note on this clonotype: A read error is possible here, since a much larger clone lies one base away. The CDR3 reads CASSLEAGLDGYTF. The CDR3 DNA reads as TGTGCCAGCAGCTTAGAGGCAGGGTTGGATGGCTACACCTTC. This sequence joins TRBV7-8 and TRBJ1-2, with a possible D match to TRBD1 (5 bases). From germline, CDR1 is SGHVS and CDR2 FQNEAQ. This CDR3 comprises 14 residues. The germline V and J ends were trimmed by 1 base and 6 bases, with 12 bases remaining between them.

Many counts were recorded for this clonotype. The J gene is TRBJ2-5, the V gene TRBV5-8; D is uncertain. The germline V and J ends were trimmed by 4 bases and 5 bases, with 6 bases remaining between them. Germline values: CDR1 SGHTS, CDR2 YDEGEE. There are 11 residues in the CDR3. The CDR3: CASSRRETQYF. The CDR3 nucleotides are TGTGCCAGCAGCCGCCGGGAGACCCAGTACTTC.

This clonotype occurred many times. The gene calls are TRBV20-1 and TRBJ2-2; 11 nucleotides align to TRBD2. The V gene's germline CDR1 is DFQATT and CDR2 SNEGSKA (reference sequence). The CDR3 runs 17 residues. V was clipped by 4 bases and J by 1 base; unmatched bases: 8. The CDR3 spells CSATWGTSGGNTGELFF. CDR3 in DNA: TGCAGTGCTACTTGGGGGACTAGCGGAGGGAACACCGGGGAGCTGTTTTTT.

This clonotype was seen ten or more times. This may come from a read error, since a much larger clone is one base off. V gene TRBV20-1 combines with J gene TRBJ2-5; D possibly uses TRBD1 or TRBD2 (6 bases each). The CDR3 has 12 residues. The V gene lost 6 bases and the J gene lost 13 bases, with 21 bases spanning the gap. CDR1 is DFQATT and CDR2 is SNEGSKA in the germline V gene (reference sequence). This CDR3 is CSALGTWGAPYF. Here the CDR3 DNA reads TGCAGTGCCCTAGGGACTTGGGGGGCCCCGTACTTC.

This clonotype was seen more than once but under ten times. The chain has TRBV6-2 or TRBV6-3 and TRBJ2-3; 11 bases align to TRBD2. With 7 bases clipped from V and 5 bases from J, the junction kept 14 bases outside the gene matches. CDR3 length: 17 residues. Germline V lookup: CDR1 MNHEY, CDR2 SVGEGT. The CDR3 DNA follows: TGTGCCAGCAAAGACCCTACTAGCGGGAGAGGGGGAGATACGCAGTATTTT. Amino acid sequence: CASKDPTSGRGGDTQYF.

This clonotype was found many times. This rearrangement joins TRBV9 to TRBJ2-3; 8 nucleotides line up with TRBD2. Germline CDR1 is SGDLS and CDR2 is YYNGEE. V lost 4 bases and J lost 6; bases outside the gene matches: 16. This CDR3 comprises 17 residues. The CDR3 loop reads CASSRGGAAARVDTQYF. The CDR3 DNA sequence: TGTGCCAGCAGCCGGGGGGGGGCGGCAGCTCGGGTCGATACGCAGTATTTT.

This clonotype was counted at least ten times. The chain employs TRBV6-6 and TRBJ1-4, with D hard to call. The V gene lost 6 bases and the J gene lost 8 bases, with 10 bases spanning the gap. From germline, CDR1 is MNHNY and CDR2 SVGAGI (reference sequence). This CDR3 region has 12 residues. The CDR3 region is CASSSGGEKLFF. CDR3 coding DNA: TGTGCCAGCAGCTCCGGTGGCGAAAAACTGTTTTTT.

This clonotype was observed at least ten times. The J gene is TRBJ2-5, the V gene TRBV7-2, with D tentatively TRBD2 (5 bases). V lost 7 bases and J 5 bases, leaving 17 bases between the germline ends. Germline CDR1 and CDR2: SGHTA and FQGNSA. The CDR3 consists of 14 residues. The CDR3 region has the DNA TGTGCCAGCACCGTTTCTAGCCAGCAGGAGACCCAGTACTTC. This translates into CASTVSSQQETQYF.

Of note for this clonotype: This may be a read error: a much more frequent sequence differs by one nucleotide. The V call is TRBV13, the J call TRBJ2-2; 10 bases are shared with TRBD1. The CDR3 spans 17 residues. Germline values: CDR1 PRHDT, CDR2 FYEKMQ (reference sequence). Here the CDR3 DNA reads TGTGCCAGCAGCTTTTTATCGGGACAGGGGAACACCGGGGAGCTGTCTTTT. This sequence encodes CASSFLSGQGNTGELSF.

The genes are TRBV12-5 and TRBJ2-7; the match to TRBD2 covers 11 bases. This CDR3 region has 15 residues. CDR1 LGHNT and CDR2 FRNRAP come from the germline V gene. The CDR3, as DNA: TGTGCCAGCAGTCACACTAGCGGGGGCCCCTACGAGCAGTACTTC. This encodes CASSHTSGGPYEQYF.

In this sample, this clonotype turned up many times. This CDR3 is CASSPRAGIRVPDTQYF. DNA for the CDR3: TGTGCCAGCAGCCCCAGGGCAGGAATCAGGGTGCCAGATACGCAGTATTTT. The V gene is TRBV6-5, the J gene TRBJ2-3, with D maybe TRBD1 (5 bases). Germline CDR1 and CDR2: MNHEY and SVGAGI. This CDR3 contains 17 residues. V lost 6 bases and J lost 4, with 23 bases in between.

This clonotype was counted many times. The V call is TRBV7-9, the J call TRBJ2-1; 12 bases align to TRBD2. CDR1 SEHNR and CDR2 FQNEAQ come from the germline V gene (reference sequence). Unmatched junction bases numbered 12, after V lost 1 base and J lost 2 bases. The CDR3 consists of 20 residues. Here the CDR3 DNA reads TGTGCCAGCAGCTTAGTGGGGACTAGCGGGCTCAGTGTGGCCTACAATGAGCAGTTCTTC. Its protein product is CASSLVGTSGLSVAYNEQFF.

As concerns this clonotype: This may arise from a read error, as a much more abundant clone is one base away. The rearrangement uses TRBV30 and TRBJ1-2; 8 bases fit TRBD1. The CDR3 consists of 13 residues. Germline V gives CDR1 GTSNPN, CDR2 SVGIG (reference sequence). V lost 5 bases and J lost 7; bases outside the gene matches: 9. The chain's CDR3 is CAWDRGRFSGYTF. CDR3 DNA: TGTGCCTGGGACAGGGGCCGTTTCTCTGGCTACACCTTC. Full variable domain (missing parts from reference TRBV30 and TRBJ1-2): SQTIHQWPATLVQPVGSPLSLECTVEGTSNPNLYWYRQAAGRGLQLLFYSVGIGQISSEVPQNLSASRPQDRQFILSSKKLLLSDSGFYLCAWDRGRFSGYTFGSGTRLTVV.

This sequence joins TRBV20-1 and TRBJ2-7; possible D gene TRBD2, 5 bases. The CDR3 loop spans 14 amino acids. Germline CDR1 is DFQATT and CDR2 is SNEGSKA (reference sequence). V lost 6 bases to trimming and J lost 6 bases, with 21 bases between them. The chain's CDR3 is CSALAGSKTSEQYF. CDR3 nucleotide sequence: TGCAGTGCCCTAGCCGGGTCCAAAACCTCCGAGCAGTACTTC.

As to this clonotype: Sequence at one end of the junction differs from germline and may be a read error. The chain employs TRBV7-2 and TRBJ2-6; D possibly corresponds to TRBD2 (5 bases). This CDR3 region has 14 residues. The germline gives CDR1 SGHTA, CDR2 FQGNSA. CDR3 in amino acids: CASSLGTGLSTEAF. Here the CDR3 DNA reads TGTGCCAGCAGCTTAGGTACGGGGTTGAGCACTGAAGCTTTC.

This clonotype came up a few times. The CDR3 DNA sequence: TGTGCCAGCAGTTTAGCGGGCGGGAGGGCCCAAGAGACCCAGTACTTC. This codes for CASSLAGGRAQETQYF. The chain couples TRBV28 to TRBJ2-5, with 9 bases aligning to TRBD2. Trimming took 2 bases from V and 1 from J; bases not matched to a gene: 5. Germline assignment: CDR1 MDHEN and CDR2 SYDVKM. This CDR3 contains 16 residues.

The table lists this clonotype with many counts. This chain links TRBV4-2 with TRBJ1-5, with D uncertain. The V gene lost 1 base and the J gene lost 6 bases, with 19 bases spanning the gap. There are 17 residues in the CDR3. The germline V gene encodes CDR1 LGHNA and CDR2 YNFKEQ. The CDR3 protein is CASSQVSGSQSFQPQHF. For the CDR3, the DNA is TGTGCCAGCAGCCAAGTCTCCGGCAGTCAATCGTTTCAGCCCCAGCATTTT.

In this sample, this clonotype turned up many times. The genes are TRBV3-1 and TRBJ2-2, with TRBD2 matching 8 bases. V gave up 3 bases and J gave up 4 bases; unmatched junction bases: 7. Germline CDR1 is LGHDT and CDR2 is YNNKEL (reference sequence). This CDR3 spans 16 amino acids. The CDR3 is CASSQPAGVVTGELFF. The CDR3 bases are TGTGCCAGCAGCCAGCCAGCGGGAGTCGTCACCGGGGAGCTGTTTTTT.

This clonotype was seen at least ten times. This chain connects TRBV7-2 to TRBJ2-7; the D is unclear. The V gene lost 2 bases and the J gene lost 3 bases, with 8 bases spanning the gap. This CDR3 is built from 13 residues. Looked up from germline, CDR1 is SGHTA and CDR2 is FQGNSA. CDR3: CASSLSNSYEQYF. In DNA, the CDR3 is TGTGCCAGCAGCTTATCAAACAGCTACGAGCAGTACTTC.

This clonotype was detected ten times or more. The chain recombines TRBV7-3 with TRBJ2-3; 9 bases match TRBD1. CDR3 length: 19 residues. The germline CDR1 and CDR2 sequences are SGHTA and FQGTGA. Trimming cost V 6 bases and J 3 bases; bases outside gene matches: 19. CDR3 residues: CASSNTYLGQGWDTDTQYF. The DNA of the CDR3 is TGTGCCAGCAGTAATACGTACCTGGGACAGGGATGGGATACAGATACGCAGTATTTT. The full variable domain, with the rest looked up from reference TRBV7-3 and TRBJ2-3, is GAGVSQTPSNKVTEKGKYVELRCDPISGHTALYWYRQSLGQGPEFLIYFQGTGAADDSGLPNDRFFAVRPEGSVSTLKIQRTERGDSAVYLCASSNTYLGQGWDTDTQYFGPGTRLTVL.

Notes on this clonotype: Lacking the conserved final phenylalanine or tryptophan, this CDR3 likely reflects a read error. The limits of the CDR3 on the DNA are not certain, so only TCRdb's listed CDR3 is given. CDR3 region: CASSIGTGSYEQYFGP. The rearrangement joins TRBV19 to TRBJ1-4; the table's D call TRBD1 went unverified against the DNA. The germline V gene has CDR1 LNHDA and CDR2 SQIVND (reference sequence). Counting both end residues, the CDR3 totals 16 amino acids.

This clonotype was detected many times. CDR3 sequence (DNA): TGTGCCGGGGGGAAGATTAGAGGGTCCTTAAATGAGCAGTTCTTC. Encoded protein: CAGGKIRGSLNEQFF. The rearrangement links TRBV7-9 to TRBJ2-1; perhaps TRBD2 as D (6 bases). V gave up 11 bases and J gave up 7 bases, with 24 bases separating them. The CDR3 contains 15 residues. Germline assignment: CDR1 SEHNR and CDR2 FQNEAQ (reference sequence).